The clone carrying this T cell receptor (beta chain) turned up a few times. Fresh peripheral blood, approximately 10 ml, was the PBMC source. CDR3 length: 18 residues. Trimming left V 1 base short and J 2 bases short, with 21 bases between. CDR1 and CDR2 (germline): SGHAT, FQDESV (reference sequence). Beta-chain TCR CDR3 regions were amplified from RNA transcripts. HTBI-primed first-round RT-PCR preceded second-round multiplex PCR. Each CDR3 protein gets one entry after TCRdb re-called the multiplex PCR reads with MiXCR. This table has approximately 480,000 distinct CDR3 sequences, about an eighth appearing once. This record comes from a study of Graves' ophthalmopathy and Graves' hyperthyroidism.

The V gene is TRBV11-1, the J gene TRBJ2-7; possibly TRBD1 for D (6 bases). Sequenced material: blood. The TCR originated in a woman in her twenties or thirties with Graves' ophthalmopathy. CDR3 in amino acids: CASSLGSSSGTNPYEQYF. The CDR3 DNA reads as TGTGCCAGCAGCTTAGGTTCTTCCTCGGGGACAAATCCCTACGAGCAGTACTTC.